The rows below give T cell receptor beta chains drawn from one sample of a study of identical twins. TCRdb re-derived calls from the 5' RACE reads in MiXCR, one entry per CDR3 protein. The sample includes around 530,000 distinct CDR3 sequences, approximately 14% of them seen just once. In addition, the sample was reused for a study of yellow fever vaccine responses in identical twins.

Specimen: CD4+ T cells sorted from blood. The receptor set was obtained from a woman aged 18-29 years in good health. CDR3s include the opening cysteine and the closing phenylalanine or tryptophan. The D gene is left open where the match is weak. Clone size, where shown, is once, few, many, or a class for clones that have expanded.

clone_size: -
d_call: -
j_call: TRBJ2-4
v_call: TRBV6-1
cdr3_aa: CASGPVGAKNIQYF
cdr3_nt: TGTGCCAGCGGCCCAGTAGGGGCCAAAAACATTCAGTACTTC

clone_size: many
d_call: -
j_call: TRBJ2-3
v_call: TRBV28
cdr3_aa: CASSLRISWGTDTQYF
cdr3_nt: TGTGCCAGCAGTTTACGGATCTCGTGGGGCACAGATACGCAGTATTTT

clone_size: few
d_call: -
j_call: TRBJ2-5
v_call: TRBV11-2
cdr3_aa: CASCFGIAAWETQYF
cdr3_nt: TGTGCCAGCTGCTTCGGAATAGCGGCATGGGAGACCCAGTACTTC

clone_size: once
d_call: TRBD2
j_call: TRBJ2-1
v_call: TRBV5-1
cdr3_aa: CASSLVTLAGGGNEQFF
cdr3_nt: TGCGCCAGCAGCTTGGTAACTCTAGCGGGAGGTGGCAATGAGCAGTTCTTC

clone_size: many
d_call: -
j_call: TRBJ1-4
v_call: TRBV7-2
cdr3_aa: CASSLMGQRGEKLFF
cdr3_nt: TGTGCCAGCAGCTTAATGGGACAAAGGGGAGAAAAACTGTTTTTT

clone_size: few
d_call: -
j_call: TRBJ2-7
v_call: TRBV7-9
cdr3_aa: CASSSRGAGYEQYF
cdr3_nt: TGTGCCAGCAGCTCCCGGGGGGCAGGCTACGAGCAGTACTTC

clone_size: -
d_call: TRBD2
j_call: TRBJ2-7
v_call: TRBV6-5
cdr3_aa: CASSYGLAGGSYEQYF
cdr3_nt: TGTGCCAGCAGTTATGGACTAGCGGGAGGATCCTACGAGCAGTACTTC

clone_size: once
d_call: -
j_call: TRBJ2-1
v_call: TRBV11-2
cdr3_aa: CASSLGGSGLGEQFF
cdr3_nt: TGTGCCAGCAGCTTAGGGGGTAGCGGACTGGGGGAGCAGTTCTTC

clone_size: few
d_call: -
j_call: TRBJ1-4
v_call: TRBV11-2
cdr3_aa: CASSLGKSEKLFF
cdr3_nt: TGTGCCAGCAGCTTAGGCAAATCCGAAAAACTGTTTTTT

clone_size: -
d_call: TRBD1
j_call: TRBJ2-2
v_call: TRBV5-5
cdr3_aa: CASSFRQGDTGELFF
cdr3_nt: TGTGCCAGCAGCTTTAGGCAGGGGGACACCGGGGAGCTGTTTTTT

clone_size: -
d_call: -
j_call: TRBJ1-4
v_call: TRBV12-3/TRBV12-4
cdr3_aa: CASSLQGGKLFF
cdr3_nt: TGTGCCAGCAGTCTACAGGGAGGAAAACTGTTTTTT

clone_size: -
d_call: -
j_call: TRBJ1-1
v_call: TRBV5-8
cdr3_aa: CASSLGQLINTEAFF
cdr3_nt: TGTGCCAGCAGCTTGGGACAGTTGATAAACACTGAAGCTTTCTTT

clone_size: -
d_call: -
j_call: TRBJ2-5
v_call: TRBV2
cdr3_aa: CASSEEAALETQYF
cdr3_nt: TGTGCCAGCAGTGAAGAAGCGGCGTTAGAGACCCAGTACTTC

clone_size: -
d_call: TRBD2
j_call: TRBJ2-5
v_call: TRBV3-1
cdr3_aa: CASSLGGDYQETQYF
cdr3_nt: TGTGCCAGCAGCCTGGGAGGGGACTACCAAGAGACCCAGTACTTC

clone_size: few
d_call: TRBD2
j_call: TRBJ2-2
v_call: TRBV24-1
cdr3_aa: CATSDVGGASGELFF
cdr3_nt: TGTGCCACCAGTGATGTCGGGGGGGCAAGCGGGGAGCTGTTTTTT

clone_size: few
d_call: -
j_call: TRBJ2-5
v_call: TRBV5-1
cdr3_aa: CASSRNPGETQYF
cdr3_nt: TGCGCCAGCAGTCGAAACCCGGGGGAGACCCAGTACTTC

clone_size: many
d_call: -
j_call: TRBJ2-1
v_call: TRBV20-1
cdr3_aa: CSARDGNNEQFF
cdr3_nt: TGCAGTGCTAGAGATGGGAACAATGAGCAGTTCTTC

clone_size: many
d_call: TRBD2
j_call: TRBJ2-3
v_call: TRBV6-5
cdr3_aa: CASSYPSSGGGPTDTQYF
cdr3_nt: TGTGCCAGCAGTTATCCATCTTCCGGGGGGGGCCCGACAGATACGCAGTATTTT

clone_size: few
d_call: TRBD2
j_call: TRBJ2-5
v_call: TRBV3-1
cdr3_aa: CASSQGGLAGVQETQYF
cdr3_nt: TGTGCCAGCAGCCAAGGGGGACTAGCGGGAGTCCAAGAGACCCAGTACTTC

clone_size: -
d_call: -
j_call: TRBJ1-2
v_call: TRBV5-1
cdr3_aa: CASSLFANYGYTF
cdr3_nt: TGCGCCAGCAGCTTGTTCGCTAACTATGGCTACACCTTC

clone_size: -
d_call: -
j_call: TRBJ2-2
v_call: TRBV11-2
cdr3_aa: CASKQGMVTGELFF
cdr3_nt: TGTGCCAGCAAACAGGGTATGGTCACCGGGGAGCTGTTTTTT

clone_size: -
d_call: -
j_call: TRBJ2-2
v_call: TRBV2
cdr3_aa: CASSEYSSGELFF
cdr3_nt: TGTGCCAGCAGTGAATATAGCTCGGGGGAGCTGTTTTTT

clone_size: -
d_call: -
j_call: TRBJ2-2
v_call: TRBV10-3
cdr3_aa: CAISGATTAGELFF
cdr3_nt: TGTGCCATCAGTGGGGCCACCACGGCCGGGGAGCTGTTTTTT

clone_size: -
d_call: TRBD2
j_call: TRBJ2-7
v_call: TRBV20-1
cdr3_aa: CSARGASGSHEQYF
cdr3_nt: TGCAGTGCTAGAGGGGCTAGCGGGTCCCACGAGCAGTACTTC

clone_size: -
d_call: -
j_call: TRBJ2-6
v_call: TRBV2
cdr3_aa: CASRSATGANVLTF
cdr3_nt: TGTGCCAGCAGGTCAGCGACCGGGGCCAACGTCCTGACTTTC

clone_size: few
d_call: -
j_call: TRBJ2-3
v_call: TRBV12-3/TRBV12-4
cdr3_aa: CASSPGPGEPYF
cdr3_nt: TGTGCCAGCAGCCCGGGGCCTGGTGAGCCGTATTTT

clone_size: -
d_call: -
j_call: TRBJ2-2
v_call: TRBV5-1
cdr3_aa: CASSFGSGDTGELFF
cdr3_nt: TGCGCCAGCAGCTTTGGCTCAGGGGACACCGGGGAGCTGTTTTTT

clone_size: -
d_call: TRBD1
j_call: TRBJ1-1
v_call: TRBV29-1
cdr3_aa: CSVLGSGTGIGEAFF
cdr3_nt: TGCAGCGTCCTGGGATCCGGGACAGGTATTGGTGAAGCTTTCTTT

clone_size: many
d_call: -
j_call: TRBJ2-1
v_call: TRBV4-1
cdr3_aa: CASSQDGTPYNEQFF
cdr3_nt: TGCGCCAGCAGCCAGGATGGGACACCATACAATGAGCAGTTCTTC